A single sample is the source of the 21 T cell receptor beta chains below, sequenced in a study of blood T cells in healthy people across ages. With a J-beta primer mix and a sample-barcoded 5' primer, a second PCR ran about 7 to 12 cycles. Using its own MiXCR run on the 5' RACE reads, TCRdb lists one record per CDR3 protein. The sample holds roughly 680,000 distinct CDR3 sequences, approximately 21% seen once. Sequences were obtained from blood. The receptors were sampled from a man aged 70 or older in good health.

This clonotype was detected many times. The chain is built from TRBV24-1 and TRBJ2-5, with D possibly matching TRBD1 (7 bases). The CDR3 contains 19 residues. Trimming removed 3 bases from V and 2 bases from J, with 24 bases in between. Germline CDR1 is KGHDR and CDR2 is SFDVKD. CDR3 sequence (DNA): TGTGCCACCAGTGATCCCTCGCTTGCGGCGGGACAGAGACAAGAGACCCAGTACTTC. Translation gives CATSDPSLAAGQRQETQYF.

This clonotype was seen only a few times. This sequence joins TRBV20-1 and TRBJ2-3; 10 bases map to TRBD2. The V and J ends lost 0 bases and 6 bases, in that order; junction bases with no gene match: 9. Germline lookup yields CDR1 DFQATT and CDR2 SNEGSKA (reference sequence). The CDR3 is 16 amino acids. DNA for the CDR3: TGCAGTGCTAGAGATCGACTAGCGGGCGCAAGGGATACGCAGTATTTT. Protein sequence: CSARDRLAGARDTQYF.

The chain employs TRBV5-6 and TRBJ1-3; D is unclear. This CDR3 contains 17 residues. V gave up 0 bases and J gave up 0 bases, with 13 bases separating them. The V gene's germline CDR1 is SGHDT and CDR2 YYEEEE. CDR3 residues: CASSLVDQPLSGNTIYF. The DNA for the CDR3 is TGTGCCAGCAGCTTGGTAGATCAGCCACTCTCTGGAAACACCATATATTTT.

This clonotype has only a few counts. The rearrangement joins TRBV29-1 to TRBJ2-3; TRBD2 agrees at 7 bases. Germline loops: CDR1 SQVTM, CDR2 ANQGSEA. This CDR3 spans 15 amino acids. Trimming cost V 5 bases and J 0 bases; bases outside gene matches: 8. The CDR3, as DNA: TGCAGCGTTTCAGGGCTAGCGGATAGCACAGATACGCAGTATTTT. It translates to CSVSGLADSTDTQYF.

This clonotype was recorded a few times. This sequence joins TRBV6-1 and TRBJ2-7, with 7 nucleotides matching TRBD2. There are 14 residues in the CDR3. CDR1 is MNHNS, CDR2 SASEGT, per germline. V shed 6 bases and J 5 bases; nucleotides not matched to a gene: 10. The CDR3, as DNA: TGTGCCAGCAGCCCACTAGCGAATAAGAACGAGCAGTACTTC. Translated: CASSPLANKNEQYF.

This clonotype was detected a few times. The V call is TRBV20-1, the J call TRBJ2-3; maybe TRBD2 (6 bases). Germline V CDR1 and CDR2: DFQATT, SNEGSKA (reference sequence). This CDR3 comprises 14 residues. V was trimmed by 8 bases and J by 4 bases, leaving 19 bases between them. As DNA, the CDR3 is TGCAGTACCTTCGACCCGAGGAGGGCAGATACGCAGTATTTT. This translates into CSTFDPRRADTQYF.

This sequence joins TRBV5-1 and TRBJ2-1, with a possible D match to TRBD2 (5 bases). Near its end, the DNA agrees better with TRBJ2-5, so the J call may be wrong. Germline V gene data show CDR1 as SGHRS and CDR2 as YFSETQ. CDR3 length equals 16 residues. The CDR3 DNA reads as TGCGCCAGCAGCCCTGGGTGGGGAGTCTGGCAAGAGACCCAGTACTTC. It translates to CASSPGWGVWQETQYF.

Many counts were recorded for this clonotype. The rearrangement joins TRBV6-2 or TRBV6-3 to TRBJ2-7; 9 nucleotides line up with TRBD1. Trimming cost V 1 base and J 0 bases; bases outside gene matches: 1. Germline lookup yields CDR1 MNHEY and CDR2 SVGEGT. This CDR3 has 15 amino acids. The CDR3 DNA reads as TGTGCCAGCAGTTACTGGACAGGGGACTCCTACGAGCAGTACTTC. Protein sequence: CASSYWTGDSYEQYF.

In this sample, this clonotype turned up many times. The chain carries TRBV7-6 and TRBJ2-7, with D perhaps TRBD1 or TRBD2 (5 bases each). Per germline, CDR1 SGHVS and CDR2 FNYEAQ. The CDR3 covers 16 residues. V was pared by 5 bases and J by 5 bases, with 22 bases between. CDR3 coding DNA: TGTGCCAGCAGCCAAAACCCGGGACGGATCCCTGACGAGCAGTACTTC. Protein product: CASSQNPGRIPDEQYF.

This clonotype was counted a single time. Compared with germline, one end of the junction differs, possibly owing to a read error. V is TRBV5-1 and J is TRBJ2-3; no clear D gene. The CDR3 contains 12 residues. Germline V gives CDR1 SGHRS, CDR2 YFSETQ. Written as DNA, the CDR3 is TGCGCCAGCAGCTTGGTTTCAGATACGCGGTATTTT. As protein: CASSLVSDTRYF.

This chain joins TRBV12-3 or TRBV12-4 and TRBJ2-2; D gene ambiguous. The length of the CDR3 is 14 residues. Trimming pared 3 bases from V and 4 bases from J, leaving 9 bases between. The CDR3 DNA reads as TGTGCCAGCAGTTTCAAGTCGGTCACCGGGGAGCTGTTTTTT. Translation: CASSFKSVTGELFF.

The chain carries TRBV5-4 and TRBJ2-2; 13 positions agree with TRBD2. This CDR3 region has 20 residues. Germline V gives CDR1 SGHNT, CDR2 YYREEE (reference sequence). V shed 0 bases and J 0 bases; nucleotides not matched to a gene: 8. CDR3 nucleotides: TGTGCCAGCAGCTTGGACACTAGCGGGGGGGCCCGGACGAACACCGGGGAGCTGTTTTTT. Translating it yields CASSLDTSGGARTNTGELFF.

The V gene is TRBV3-1, the J gene TRBJ2-3, with a possible D match to TRBD1 (5 bases). The V and J ends lost 5 bases and 3 bases respectively, with 12 bases between them. CDR1 is LGHDT and CDR2 is YNNKEL in the germline V gene (reference sequence). The CDR3 has 14 amino acids. CDR3 region: CASSSLDRTDTQYF. The CDR3 DNA sequence: TGTGCCAGCAGCTCACTCGACAGAACAGATACGCAGTATTTT.

The chain carries TRBV29-1 and TRBJ2-5; TRBD2 is a possible D gene (6 bases). CDR1 and CDR2 from the germline V gene are SQVTM and ANQGSEA. The germline V and J ends were trimmed by 3 bases and 5 bases, with 13 bases remaining between them. The CDR3 is 13 residues long. The CDR3 protein is CSVERRGFETQYF. CDR3 DNA sequence: TGCAGCGTTGAGAGGAGGGGATTTGAGACCCAGTACTTC.

The chain joins TRBV4-3 to TRBJ2-7; D gene ambiguous. The CDR3 has 14 amino acids. Between the trimmed V and J ends, which lost 0 bases and 3 bases, there was a span of 9 bases. Germline V gene data show CDR1 as LGHNA and CDR2 as YSLEER. In DNA form, the CDR3 reads TGCGCCAGCAGCCAAGATCCTTGCTTCTACGAGCAGTACTTC. Translation gives CASSQDPCFYEQYF.

The chain employs TRBV7-2 and TRBJ2-5, with 9 bases lining up with TRBD2. V trimming: 3 bases; J trimming: 11 bases; junction bases outside the gene matches: 4. CDR3 length: 12 amino acids. From germline, CDR1 is SGHTA and CDR2 FQGNSA. CDR3 DNA: TGTGCCAGCAGCTTGTCTAGCGGGAAGCAGTACTTC. Protein: CASSLSSGKQYF.

V usage is TRBV5-1 and J usage is TRBJ2-1; possibly TRBD1 or TRBD2 for D (5 bases each). Germline V lookup: CDR1 SGHRS, CDR2 YFSETQ. With 5 bases removed from V and 9 bases from J, the gap between germline ends came to 18 bases. This CDR3 spans 14 amino acids. CDR3 coding DNA: TGCGCCAGCAGGACGGGACCCCACAACGCTGAGCAGTTCTTC. It encodes CASRTGPHNAEQFF.

The chain carries TRBV5-1 and TRBJ1-2, with TRBD1 matching 8 bases. Trimming took 4 bases from V and 4 from J; bases not matched to a gene: 9. The CDR3 sequence is 15 residues long. Germline V CDR1 and CDR2: SGHRS, YFSETQ. CDR3 nucleotide sequence: TGCGCCAGCAGCCTGGGACAGGCCGCATCCTATGGCTACACCTTC. Protein: CASSLGQAASYGYTF. Using reference TRBV5-1 and TRBJ1-2 for the parts outside the CDR3, the full variable domain is KAGVTQTPRYLIKTRGQQVTLSCSPISGHRSVSWYQQTPGQGLQFLFEYFSETQRNKGNFPGRFSGRQFSNSRSEMNVSTLELGDSALYLCASSLGQAASYGYTFGSGTRLTVV.

The rearrangement joins TRBV5-1 to TRBJ2-3; 10 nucleotides match TRBD2. J gave up 5 bases and V 4 bases, and 7 bases lay outside the gene matches. The length of the CDR3 is 15 residues. Germline loops: CDR1 SGHRS, CDR2 YFSETQ. CDR3 protein: CASSDGTSVGDTQYF. The CDR3 DNA sequence: TGCGCCAGCAGCGACGGGACTAGCGTGGGAGATACGCAGTATTTT.

This clonotype was observed a few times. This chain uses TRBV20-1 with TRBJ2-4; 14 nucleotides align to TRBD2. The CDR3 totals 16 residues. V was pared by 1 base and J by 3 bases, with 2 bases of the junction left unmatched. The germline V gene has CDR1 DFQATT and CDR2 SNEGSKA (reference sequence). The CDR3 loop is CSARGLAGGNKNIQYF. DNA of the CDR3: TGCAGTGCTAGAGGACTAGCGGGAGGGAACAAAAACATTCAGTACTTC.

This clonotype was seen repeatedly, ten times or more. The genes are TRBV2 and TRBJ1-5, with 8 nucleotides matching TRBD1. This CDR3 has 13 residues. Germline assignment: CDR1 SNHLY and CDR2 FYNNEI. The junction had 3 bases not matched to a gene; V was cut back by 6 bases and J by 5 bases. The chain's CDR3 is CASSGTGDQPQHF. The DNA for the CDR3 is TGTGCCAGCAGCGGGACAGGAGATCAGCCCCAGCATTTT.